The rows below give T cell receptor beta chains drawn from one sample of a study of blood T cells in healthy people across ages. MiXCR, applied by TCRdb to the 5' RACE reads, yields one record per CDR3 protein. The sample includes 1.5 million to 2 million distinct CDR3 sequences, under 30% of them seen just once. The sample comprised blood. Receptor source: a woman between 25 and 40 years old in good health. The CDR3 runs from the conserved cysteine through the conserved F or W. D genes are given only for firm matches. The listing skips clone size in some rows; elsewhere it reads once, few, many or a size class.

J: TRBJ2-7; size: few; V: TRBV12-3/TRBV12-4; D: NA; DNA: TGTGCCAGCAGCCCGGTGGGCTTCCACGAGCAGTACTTC; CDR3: CASSPVGFHEQYF
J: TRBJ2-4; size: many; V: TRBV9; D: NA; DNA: TGTGCCAGCAGCGTGGGGGTCCTAGAAGCCAAAAACATTCAGTACTTC; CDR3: CASSVGVLEAKNIQYF
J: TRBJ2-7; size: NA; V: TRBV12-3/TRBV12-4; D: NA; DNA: TGTGCCAGCAGCCCCGAAGTTCTAGGAGCCTACGAGCAGTACTTC; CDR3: CASSPEVLGAYEQYF
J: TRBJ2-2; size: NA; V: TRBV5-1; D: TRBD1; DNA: TGCGCCAGTAGCACGGGACAGCTCACCGGGGAGCTGTTTTTT; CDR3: CASSTGQLTGELFF
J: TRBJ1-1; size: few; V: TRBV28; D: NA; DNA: TGTGCCAGCAGTCTGAGACTTTATGGAGCTTTCTTT; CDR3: CASSLRLYGAFF
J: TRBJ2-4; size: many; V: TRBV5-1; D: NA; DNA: TGCGCCAGCAGCTTTGGAGGGGGGCAAAACATTCAGTACTTC; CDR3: CASSFGGGQNIQYF
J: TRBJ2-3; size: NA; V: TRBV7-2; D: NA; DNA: TGTGCCAGCAGCCCAAATCGCGGGGGCCAAACTAGCACAGATACGCAGTATTTT; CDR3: CASSPNRGGQTSTDTQYF
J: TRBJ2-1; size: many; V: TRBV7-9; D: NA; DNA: TGTGCCAGCAGCTTAGAGGTCGGGGGCTCCTACAATGAGCAGTTCTTC; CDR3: CASSLEVGGSYNEQFF
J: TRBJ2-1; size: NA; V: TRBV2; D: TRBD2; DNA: TGTGCCAGCAAAGAACTAGCGGGGGTCAATGAGCAGTTCTTC; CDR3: CASKELAGVNEQFF
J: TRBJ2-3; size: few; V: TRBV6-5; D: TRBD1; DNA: TGTGCCAGCAGTCGCACGACAGGGATCATGACAGATACGCAGTATTTT; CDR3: CASSRTTGIMTDTQYF
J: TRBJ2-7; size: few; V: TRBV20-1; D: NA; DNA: TGCAGTGCTAGATCGGCAGGGGCGAGCAATGAGCAGTACTTC; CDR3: CSARSAGASNEQYF
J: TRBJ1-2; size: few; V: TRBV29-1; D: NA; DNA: TGCAGCTCTACGGCGGGCTACACCTTC; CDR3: CSSTAGYTF
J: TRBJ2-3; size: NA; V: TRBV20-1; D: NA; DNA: TGCAGTGCTTCTAGCGACTTCACAGATACGCAGTATTTT; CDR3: CSASSDFTDTQYF
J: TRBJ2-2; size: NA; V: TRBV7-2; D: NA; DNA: TGTGCCAGCAAGAGCCTTGACCGTTTGGACGGGGAGCTGTTTTTT; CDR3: CASKSLDRLDGELFF
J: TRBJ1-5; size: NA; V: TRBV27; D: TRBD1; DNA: TGTGCCAGCAGTTTTACAGGGGCCTTCAATCAGCCCCAGCATTTT; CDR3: CASSFTGAFNQPQHF
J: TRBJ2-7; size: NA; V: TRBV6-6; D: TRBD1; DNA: TGTGCCAGCAGTTACGGTTCAGGGGACAGGGAGGGCGAGCAGTACTTC; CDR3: CASSYGSGDREGEQYF
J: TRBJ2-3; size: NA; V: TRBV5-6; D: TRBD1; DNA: TGTGCCAGCAGCCGCGTTGGACAGGGAAGCACAGATACGCAGTATTTT; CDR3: CASSRVGQGSTDTQYF
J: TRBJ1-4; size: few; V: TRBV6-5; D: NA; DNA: TGTGCCAGCAGTTCGGTGTCTAATGAAAAACTGTTTTTT; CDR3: CASSSVSNEKLFF
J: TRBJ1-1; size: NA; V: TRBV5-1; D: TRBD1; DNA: TGCGCCAGCAGCCCCTGGGACAGGAGGATCGCTTTCTTT; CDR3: CASSPWDRRIAFF
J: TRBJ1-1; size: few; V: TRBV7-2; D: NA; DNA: TGTGCCAGCAGGCAAGACAGTGTCACTGAAGCTTTCTTT; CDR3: CASRQDSVTEAFF
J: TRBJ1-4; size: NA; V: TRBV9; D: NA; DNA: TGTGCCAGCAGCGGCGGGGGGCGGGACGGTGATGAAAAACTGTTTTTT; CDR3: CASSGGGRDGDEKLFF
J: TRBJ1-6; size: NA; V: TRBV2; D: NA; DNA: TGTGCCAGCAGTGGAGGATACCAGAGCTCCTATAATTCACCCCTCCACTTT; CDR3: CASSGGYQSSYNSPLHF
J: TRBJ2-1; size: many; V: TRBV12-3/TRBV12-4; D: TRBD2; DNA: TGTGCCAGCAGTGACGGGACTAGCGGTTCTCTGTTCTTC; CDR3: CASSDGTSGSLFF
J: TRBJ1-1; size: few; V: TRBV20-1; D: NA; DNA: TGCAGTGCTAGAGATCCGGGCGGGGATGAAACTGAAGCTTTCTTT; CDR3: CSARDPGGDETEAFF
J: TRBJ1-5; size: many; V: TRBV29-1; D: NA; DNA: TGCAGCGTTGAAGTTTTTCGGGGGGTGGACAATCAGCCCCAGCATTTT; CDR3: CSVEVFRGVDNQPQHF
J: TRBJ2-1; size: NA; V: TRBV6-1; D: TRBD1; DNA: TGTGCCAGCAGGCGGGACAGGGGGCCTAATGAGCAGTTCTTC; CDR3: CASRRDRGPNEQFF
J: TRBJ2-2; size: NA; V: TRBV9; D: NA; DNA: TGTGCCAGCAGCCCGACCGACATCACCGGGGAGCTGTTTTTT; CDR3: CASSPTDITGELFF